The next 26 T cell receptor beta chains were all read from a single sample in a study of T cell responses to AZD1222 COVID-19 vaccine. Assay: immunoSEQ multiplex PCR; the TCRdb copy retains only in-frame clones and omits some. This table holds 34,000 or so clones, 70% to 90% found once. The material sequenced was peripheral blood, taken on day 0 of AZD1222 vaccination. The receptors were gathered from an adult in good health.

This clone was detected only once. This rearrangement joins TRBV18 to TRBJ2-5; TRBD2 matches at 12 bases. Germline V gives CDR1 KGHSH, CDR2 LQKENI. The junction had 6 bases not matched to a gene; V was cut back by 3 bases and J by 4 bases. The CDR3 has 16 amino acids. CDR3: CASSPASGGARETQYF. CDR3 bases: TGTGCCAGCTCACCGGCTAGCGGGGGGGCCAGAGAGACCCAGTACTTC.

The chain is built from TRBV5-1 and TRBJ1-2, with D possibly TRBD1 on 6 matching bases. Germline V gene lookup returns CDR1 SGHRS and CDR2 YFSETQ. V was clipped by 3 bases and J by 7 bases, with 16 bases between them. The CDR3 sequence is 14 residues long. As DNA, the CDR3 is TGCGCCAGCAGCTCCTCACCAGGGGTTTTTGGCTACACCTTC. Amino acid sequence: CASSSSPGVFGYTF. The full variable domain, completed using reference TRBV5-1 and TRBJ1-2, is KAGVTQTPRYLIKTRGQQVTLSCSPISGHRSVSWYQQTPGQGLQFLFEYFSETQRNKGNFPGRFSGRQFSNSRSEMNVSTLELGDSALYLCASSSSPGVFGYTFGSGTRLTVV.

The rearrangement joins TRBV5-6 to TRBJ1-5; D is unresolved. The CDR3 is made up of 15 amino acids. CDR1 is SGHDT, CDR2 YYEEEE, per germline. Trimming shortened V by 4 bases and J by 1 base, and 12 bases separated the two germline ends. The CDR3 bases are TGTGCCAGCAGCGCCGGATTGGAAAGCAATCAGCCCCAGCATTTT. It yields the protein CASSAGLESNQPQHF.

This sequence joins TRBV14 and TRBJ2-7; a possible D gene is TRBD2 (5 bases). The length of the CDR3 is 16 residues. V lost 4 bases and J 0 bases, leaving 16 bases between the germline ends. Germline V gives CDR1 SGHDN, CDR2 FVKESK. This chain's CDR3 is CASSRSPGRSSYEQYF. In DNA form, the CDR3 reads TGTGCCAGCAGCCGGAGTCCGGGAAGAAGCTCCTACGAGCAGTACTTC.

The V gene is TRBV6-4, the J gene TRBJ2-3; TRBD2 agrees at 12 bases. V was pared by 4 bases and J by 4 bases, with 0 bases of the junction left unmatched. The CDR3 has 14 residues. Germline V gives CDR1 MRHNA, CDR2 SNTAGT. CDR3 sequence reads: CASSGTSGADTQYF. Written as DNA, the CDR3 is TGTGCCAGCAGTGGGACTAGCGGGGCAGATACGCAGTATTTT.

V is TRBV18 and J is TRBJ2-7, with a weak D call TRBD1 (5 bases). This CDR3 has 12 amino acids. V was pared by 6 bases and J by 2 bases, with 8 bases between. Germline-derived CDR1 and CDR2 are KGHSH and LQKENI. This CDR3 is CASSADTYEQYF. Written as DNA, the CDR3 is TGTGCCAGCTCGGCGGACACCTACGAGCAGTACTTC.

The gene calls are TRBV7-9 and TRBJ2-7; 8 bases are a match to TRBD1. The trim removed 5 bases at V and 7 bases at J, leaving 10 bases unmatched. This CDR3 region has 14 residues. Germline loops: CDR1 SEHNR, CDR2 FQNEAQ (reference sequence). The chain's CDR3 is CASSSRTGLREQYF. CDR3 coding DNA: TGTGCCAGCAGCAGCCGGACAGGGTTGAGGGAGCAGTACTTC. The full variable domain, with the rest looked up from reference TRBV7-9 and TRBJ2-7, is DTGVSQNPRHKITKRGQNVTFRCDPISEHNRLYWYRQTLGQGPEFLTYFQNEAQLEKSRLLSDRFSAERPKGSFSTLEIQRTEQGDSAMYLCASSSRTGLREQYFGPGTRLTVT.

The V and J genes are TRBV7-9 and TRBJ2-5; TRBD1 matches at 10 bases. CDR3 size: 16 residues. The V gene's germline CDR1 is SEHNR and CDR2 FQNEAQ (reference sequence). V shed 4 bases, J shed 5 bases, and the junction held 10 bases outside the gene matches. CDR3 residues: CASSSTSDRGRETQYF. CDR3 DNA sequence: TGTGCCAGCAGCTCCACTTCGGACAGGGGGAGGGAGACCCAGTACTTC.

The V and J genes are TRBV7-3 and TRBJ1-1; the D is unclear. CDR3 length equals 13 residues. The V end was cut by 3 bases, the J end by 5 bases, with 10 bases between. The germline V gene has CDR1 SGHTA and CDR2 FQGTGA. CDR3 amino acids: CASSLGSGTEAFF. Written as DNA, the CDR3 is TGTGCCAGCAGCTTGGGATCAGGAACTGAAGCTTTCTTT. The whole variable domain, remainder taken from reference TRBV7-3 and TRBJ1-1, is GAGVSQTPSNKVTEKGKYVELRCDPISGHTALYWYRQSLGQGPEFLIYFQGTGAADDSGLPNDRFFAVRPEGSVSTLKIQRTERGDSAVYLCASSLGSGTEAFFGQGTRLTVV.

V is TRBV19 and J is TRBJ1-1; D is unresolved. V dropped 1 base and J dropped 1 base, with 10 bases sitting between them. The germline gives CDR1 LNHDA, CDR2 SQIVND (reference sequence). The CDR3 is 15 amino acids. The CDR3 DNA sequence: TGTGCCAGTAGTATAGCAGCCTTGGGGAACACTGAAGCTTTCTTT. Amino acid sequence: CASSIAALGNTEAFF. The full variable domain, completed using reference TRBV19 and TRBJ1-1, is DGGITQSPKYLFRKEGQNVTLSCEQNLNHDAMYWYRQDPGQGLRLIYYSQIVNDFQKGDIAEGYSVSREKKESFPLTVTSAQKNPTAFYLCASSIAALGNTEAFFGQGTRLTVV.

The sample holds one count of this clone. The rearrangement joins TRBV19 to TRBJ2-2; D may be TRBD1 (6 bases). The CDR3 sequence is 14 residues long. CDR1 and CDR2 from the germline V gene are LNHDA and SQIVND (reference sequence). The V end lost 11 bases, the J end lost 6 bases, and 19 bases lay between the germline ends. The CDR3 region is CASRGISPPGELFF. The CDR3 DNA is TGTGCCTCGAGGGGGATTAGTCCGCCCGGGGAGCTGTTTTTT.

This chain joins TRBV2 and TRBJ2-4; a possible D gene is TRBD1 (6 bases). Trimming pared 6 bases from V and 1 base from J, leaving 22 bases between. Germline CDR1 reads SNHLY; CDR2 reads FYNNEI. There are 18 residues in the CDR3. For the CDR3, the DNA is TGTGCCAGCAGCCTATACAGGGTTCCAACGGGCGCCAAAAACATTCAGTACTTC. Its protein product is CASSLYRVPTGAKNIQYF. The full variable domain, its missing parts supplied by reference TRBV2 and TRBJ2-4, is EPEVTQTPSHQVTQMGQEVILRCVPISNHLYFYWYRQILGQKVEFLVSFYNNEISEKSEIFDDQFSVERPDGSNFTLKIRSTKLEDSAMYFCASSLYRVPTGAKNIQYFGAGTRLSVL.

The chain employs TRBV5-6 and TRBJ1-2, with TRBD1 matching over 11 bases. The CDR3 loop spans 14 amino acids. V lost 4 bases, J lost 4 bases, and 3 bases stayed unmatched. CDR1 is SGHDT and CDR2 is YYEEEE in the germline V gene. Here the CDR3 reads CASSGTGGAYGYTF. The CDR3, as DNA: TGTGCCAGCAGCGGGACAGGGGGGGCCTATGGCTACACCTTC.

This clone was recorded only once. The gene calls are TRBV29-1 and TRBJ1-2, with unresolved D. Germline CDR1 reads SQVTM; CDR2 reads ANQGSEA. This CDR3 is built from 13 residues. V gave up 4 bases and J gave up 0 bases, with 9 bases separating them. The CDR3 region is CSVGRGTNYGYTF. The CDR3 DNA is TGCAGCGTTGGAAGAGGAACTAACTATGGCTACACCTTC.

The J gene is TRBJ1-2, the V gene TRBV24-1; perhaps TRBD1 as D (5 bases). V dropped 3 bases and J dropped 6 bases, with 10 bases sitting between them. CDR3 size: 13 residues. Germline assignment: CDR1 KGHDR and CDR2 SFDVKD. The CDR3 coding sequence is TGTGCCACCAGTGATAGGGGCCGCCATGGCTACACCTTC. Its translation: CATSDRGRHGYTF.

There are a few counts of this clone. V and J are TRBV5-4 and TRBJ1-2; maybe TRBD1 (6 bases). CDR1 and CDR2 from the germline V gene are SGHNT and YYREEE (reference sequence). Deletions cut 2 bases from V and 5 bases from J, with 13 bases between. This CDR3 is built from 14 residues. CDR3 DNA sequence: TGTGCCAGCAGCTTATCGGGGGCGGGTTATGGCTACACCTTC. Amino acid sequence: CASSLSGAGYGYTF.

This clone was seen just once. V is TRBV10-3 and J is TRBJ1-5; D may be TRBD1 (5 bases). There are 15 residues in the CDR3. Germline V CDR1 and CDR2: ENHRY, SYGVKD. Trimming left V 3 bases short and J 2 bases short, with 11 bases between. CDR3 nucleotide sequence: TGTGCCATCAGTGATCAGGGCTTAGGCAATCAGCCCCAGCATTTT. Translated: CAISDQGLGNQPQHF.

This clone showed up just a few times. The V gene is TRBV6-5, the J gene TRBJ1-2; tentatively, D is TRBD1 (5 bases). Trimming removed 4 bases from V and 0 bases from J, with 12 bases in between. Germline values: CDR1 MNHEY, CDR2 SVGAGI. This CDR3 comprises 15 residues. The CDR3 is CASSWGDGPNYGYTF. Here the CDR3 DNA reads TGTGCCAGCAGTTGGGGGGACGGACCTAACTATGGCTACACCTTC.

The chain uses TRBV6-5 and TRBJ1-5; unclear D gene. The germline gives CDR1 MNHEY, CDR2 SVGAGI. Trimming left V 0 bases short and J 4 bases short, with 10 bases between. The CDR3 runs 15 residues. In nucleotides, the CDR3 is TGTGCCAGCAGTTACTCGAAAGGGTCAAATCAGCCCCAGCATTTT. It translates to CASSYSKGSNQPQHF.

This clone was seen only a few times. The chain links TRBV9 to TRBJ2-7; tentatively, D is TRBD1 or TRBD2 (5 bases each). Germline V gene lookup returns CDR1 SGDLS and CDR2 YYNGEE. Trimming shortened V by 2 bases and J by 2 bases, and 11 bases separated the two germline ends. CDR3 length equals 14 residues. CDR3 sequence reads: CASSVGDGAYEQYF. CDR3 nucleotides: TGTGCCAGCAGCGTTGGGGACGGGGCCTACGAGCAGTACTTC.

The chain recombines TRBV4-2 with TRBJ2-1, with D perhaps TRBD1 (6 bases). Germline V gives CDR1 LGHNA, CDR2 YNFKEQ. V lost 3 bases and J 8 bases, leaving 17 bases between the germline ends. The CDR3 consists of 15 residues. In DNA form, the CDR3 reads TGTGCCAGCAGCCATATCCCCGCAGGGGCGGATGAGCAGTTCTTC. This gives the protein CASSHIPAGADEQFF.

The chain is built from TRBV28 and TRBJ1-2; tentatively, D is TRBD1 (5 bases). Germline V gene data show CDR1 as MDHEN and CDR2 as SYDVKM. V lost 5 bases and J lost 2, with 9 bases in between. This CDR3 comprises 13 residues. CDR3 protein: CASSPTDNYGYTF. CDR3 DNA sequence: TGTGCCAGCAGTCCGACAGACAACTATGGCTACACCTTC.

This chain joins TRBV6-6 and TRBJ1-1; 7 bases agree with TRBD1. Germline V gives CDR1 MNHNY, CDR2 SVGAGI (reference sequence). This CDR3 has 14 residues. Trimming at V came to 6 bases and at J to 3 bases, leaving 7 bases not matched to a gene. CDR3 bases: TGTGCCAGCAGCAGAGGGGGCCGGTACACTGAAGCTTTCTTT. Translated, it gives CASSRGGRYTEAFF.

CDR3 protein: CASSYSGGVREQFF. The CDR3 DNA reads as TGTGCCAGCAGTTACTCGGGGGGAGTACGGGAGCAGTTCTTC. The rearrangement joins TRBV6-5 to TRBJ2-1; D is perhaps TRBD2 (6 bases). The CDR3 has 14 amino acids. Germline V gives CDR1 MNHEY, CDR2 SVGAGI. V was cut by 0 bases and J by 10 bases, with 13 bases left in between.

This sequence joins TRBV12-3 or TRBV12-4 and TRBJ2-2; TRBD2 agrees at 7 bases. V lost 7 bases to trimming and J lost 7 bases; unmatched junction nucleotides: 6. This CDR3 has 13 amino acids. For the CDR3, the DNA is TGTGCCAGCACCGGACTAGGGTTCGGGGAGCTGTTTTTT. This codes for CASTGLGFGELFF.

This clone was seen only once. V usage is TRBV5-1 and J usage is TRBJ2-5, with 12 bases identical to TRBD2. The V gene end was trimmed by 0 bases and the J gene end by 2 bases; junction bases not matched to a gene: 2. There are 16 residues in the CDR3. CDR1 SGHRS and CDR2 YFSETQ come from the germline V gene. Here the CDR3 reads CASSLAGTSGQETQYF. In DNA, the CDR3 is TGCGCCAGCAGCTTGGCCGGGACTAGCGGGCAAGAGACCCAGTACTTC. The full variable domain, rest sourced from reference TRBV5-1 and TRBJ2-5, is KAGVTQTPRYLIKTRGQQVTLSCSPISGHRSVSWYQQTPGQGLQFLFEYFSETQRNKGNFPGRFSGRQFSNSRSEMNVSTLELGDSALYLCASSLAGTSGQETQYFGPGTRLLVL.